The 8 T cell receptor beta chains in this list originate from one sample, sequenced in a study of cytomegalovirus exposure and HLA in healthy donors. 13 Jbeta primers and 60 Vbeta primers were used for the PCR. TCRdb's copy holds only in-frame clones and misses some; the assay was immunoSEQ multiplex PCR. This sample has roughly 170,000 clones, with roughly four fifths found just once. Sequenced: PBMCs. Source of these receptors: a female donor in good health and CMV-seronegative.

V is TRBV5-1 and J is TRBJ1-3, with D tentatively TRBD1 (6 bases). CDR1 is SGHRS, CDR2 YFSETQ, per germline. Trimming shortened V by 0 bases and J by 2 bases, and 6 bases separated the two germline ends. The CDR3 loop spans 14 amino acids. The CDR3 DNA follows: TGCGCCAGCAGCTTGGGGACAGCTGGAAACACCATATATTTT. It yields the protein CASSLGTAGNTIYF.

The gene calls are TRBV18 and TRBJ2-1; no clear D. V lost 4 bases and J 10 bases, leaving 11 bases between the germline ends. CDR3 length: 12 residues. Germline-derived CDR1 and CDR2 are KGHSH and LQKENI. CDR3 sequence reads: CASSRGEVEQFF. DNA for the CDR3: TGTGCCAGCTCACGCGGAGAGGTCGAGCAGTTCTTC.

The chain carries TRBV9 and TRBJ2-1, with D tentatively TRBD2 (5 bases). With 2 bases removed from V and 10 bases from J, the gap between germline ends came to 13 bases. The CDR3 runs to 13 residues. Germline assignment: CDR1 SGDLS and CDR2 YYNGEE. The chain's CDR3 is CASSVGRGNEQFF. The CDR3 region has the DNA TGTGCCAGCAGCGTCGGGCGAGGGAACGAGCAGTTCTTC.

The rearrangement links TRBV14 to TRBJ2-7, with D maybe TRBD1 (6 bases). V lost 3 bases to trimming and J lost 4 bases, with 7 bases between them. The CDR3 is 12 amino acids. Germline V lookup: CDR1 SGHDN, CDR2 FVKESK. The CDR3 DNA reads as TGTGCCAGCAGCCAGGGGGCTTACGAGCAGTACTTC. Protein sequence: CASSQGAYEQYF.

The J gene is TRBJ2-3, the V gene TRBV5-4, with TRBD2 identical over 7 bases. Germline-derived CDR1 and CDR2 are SGHNT and YYREEE (reference sequence). The CDR3 consists of 18 residues. V trimming: 0 bases; J trimming: 1 base; junction bases outside the gene matches: 11. The CDR3: CASSLAGLGRAGTDTQYF. The CDR3 DNA follows: TGTGCCAGCAGCTTGGCGGGCTTGGGGAGGGCGGGCACAGATACGCAGTATTTT. Filled out from reference TRBV5-4 and TRBJ2-3, the complete variable domain reads ETGVTQSPTHLIKTRGQQVTLRCSSQSGHNTVSWYQQALGQGPQFIFQYYREEENGRGNFPPRFSGLQFPNYSSELNVNALELDDSALYLCASSLAGLGRAGTDTQYFGPGTRLTVL.

V is TRBV18 and J is TRBJ1-4; 10 bases line up with TRBD1. In germline, CDR1 is KGHSH, CDR2 LQKENI. This CDR3 is 20 amino acids long. V lost 2 bases and J lost 4; bases outside the gene matches: 16. The CDR3 region has the DNA TGTGCCAGCTCACCATCGGCGGGACAGGGGATGGGGCAAATTAATGAAAAACTGTTTTTT. Its translation is CASSPSAGQGMGQINEKLFF.

The chain combines TRBV11-2 with TRBJ2-5, with 7 positions matching TRBD1. The germline gives CDR1 SGHAT, CDR2 FQNNGV. V lost 5 bases, J lost 0 bases, and 6 bases stayed unmatched. The CDR3 runs 15 residues. The CDR3 region has the DNA TGTGCCAGCAGCCGGGACAGACAGTACCAAGAGACCCAGTACTTC. Translating gives CASSRDRQYQETQYF.

This clone was detected once. This chain links TRBV6-5 with TRBJ1-3; 7 nucleotides agree with TRBD1. The germline V gene has CDR1 MNHEY and CDR2 SVGAGI. After removal of 5 bases from V and 0 bases from J, the junction contained 1 base not matched to a gene. This CDR3 comprises 14 residues. CDR3 region: CASSAGGSGNTIYF. The CDR3 DNA reads TGTGCCAGCAGTGCAGGGGGCTCTGGAAACACCATATATTTT.